Shown below are 12 T cell receptor beta chains from a single sample sequenced in a study of blood T cell repertoires in COVID-19. Generated by immunoSEQ multiplex PCR, the TCRdb table keeps only in-frame clones and is missing some. The repertoire has 150,000 to 200,000 clones, less than 85% of them found once; the top ten carry approximately 3.3%. The sequenced sample was peripheral blood. The receptors were gathered from a human donor with acute or convalescent COVID-19. The donor label of this sample is uncertain.

To note about this clone: Distinct nucleotide sequences in the sample also encode this CDR3. The chain links TRBV4-3 to TRBJ1-4; D not certain. In germline, CDR1 is LGHNA, CDR2 YSLEER. V was pared by 0 bases and J by 1 base, with 9 bases between. The CDR3 has 16 amino acids. The CDR3 reads CASSQDWAGTNEKLFF. Written as DNA, the CDR3 is TGCGCCAGCAGCCAAGATTGGGCAGGAACTAATGAAAAACTGTTTTTT.

The chain couples TRBV6-5 to TRBJ2-1; 9 bases line up with TRBD1. The CDR3 spans 16 residues. The germline V gene has CDR1 MNHEY and CDR2 SVGAGI. V was clipped by 3 bases and J by 7 bases; unmatched bases: 10. CDR3 protein: CASSYFWDRVKNEQFF. CDR3 bases: TGTGCCAGCAGTTATTTTTGGGACAGGGTCAAAAATGAGCAGTTCTTC.

V usage is TRBV14 and J usage is TRBJ1-5; tentative D call: TRBD1 (5 bases). The CDR3 loop spans 16 amino acids. Looked up from germline, CDR1 is SGHDN and CDR2 is FVKESK. V was pared by 3 bases and J by 1 base, with 13 bases between. In DNA form, the CDR3 reads TGTGCCAGCAGCCATGATCAGGGAGGGAGCAATCAGCCCCAGCATTTT. Encoded protein: CASSHDQGGSNQPQHF. Complete variable domain (other parts from reference TRBV14 and TRBJ1-5): EAGVTQFPSHSVIEKGQTVTLRCDPISGHDNLYWYRRVMGKEIKFLLHFVKESKQDESGMPNNRFLAERTGGTYSTLKVQPAELEDSGVYFCASSHDQGGSNQPQHFGDGTRLSIL.

This chain uses TRBV5-1 with TRBJ1-3; 8 bases align to TRBD1. This CDR3 is built from 16 residues. V lost 5 bases, J lost 0 bases, and 7 bases stayed unmatched. The germline V gene encodes CDR1 SGHRS and CDR2 YFSETQ. CDR3 amino acids: CASSNRGLNSGNTIYF. The DNA for the CDR3 is TGCGCCAGCAGTAACAGGGGGTTAAACTCTGGAAACACCATATATTTT.

This clone was seen a single time. The rearrangement links TRBV30 to TRBJ1-4; tentative D call: TRBD1 (5 bases). The ends were cut back, 1 base at V and 7 bases at J, with 19 bases in the middle. CDR3 length: 16 amino acids. Germline V CDR1 and CDR2: GTSNPN, SVGIG (reference sequence). CDR3 amino acids: CAWSAGLTEWSEKLFF. CDR3 DNA sequence: TGTGCCTGGAGTGCGGGACTCACTGAGTGGAGTGAAAAACTGTTTTTT.

The J gene is TRBJ2-7, the V gene TRBV7-2; possible D gene TRBD2, 6 bases. Germline-derived CDR1 and CDR2 are SGHTA and FQGNSA. The CDR3 contains 14 residues. Trimming left V 2 bases short and J 2 bases short, with 10 bases between. CDR3 sequence reads: CASSLMGGAYEQYF. CDR3 in DNA: TGTGCCAGCAGCTTAATGGGGGGAGCCTACGAGCAGTACTTC.

This chain connects TRBV7-2 to TRBJ2-1; 11 nucleotides align to TRBD1. The germline V gene has CDR1 SGHTA and CDR2 FQGNSA. V dropped 3 bases and J dropped 4; count of bases not matched to a gene: 5. The CDR3 is 16 amino acids. The CDR3 sequence is CASSFPGTGGYNEQFF. The DNA for the CDR3 is TGTGCCAGCAGCTTTCCCGGGACAGGGGGATACAATGAGCAGTTCTTC.

The rearrangement links TRBV19 to TRBJ2-2; D gene uncertain. The CDR3 covers 14 residues. Germline lookup yields CDR1 LNHDA and CDR2 SQIVND (reference sequence). Trimming took 0 bases from V and 6 from J, leaving 8 bases between them. The CDR3 DNA reads TGTGCCAGTAGTATAGATCGCGCCTCCGGGGAGCTGTTTTTT. As protein: CASSIDRASGELFF.

The V call is TRBV19, the J call TRBJ1-5; 7 positions agree with TRBD1. The junction had 10 bases not matched to a gene; V was cut back by 5 bases and J by 3 bases. This CDR3 region has 16 residues. CDR1 LNHDA and CDR2 SQIVND come from the germline V gene (reference sequence). The DNA for the CDR3 is TGTGCCAGTAGTTTCCAGGGACAGTCCCTCAATCAGCCCCAGCATTTT. Translated: CASSFQGQSLNQPQHF.

This chain links TRBV3-1 (or the pseudogene TRBV3-2) with TRBJ1-2; a possible D gene is TRBD1 (6 bases). Between the trimmed V and J ends, which lost 3 bases and 8 bases, there was a span of 16 bases. The CDR3 is 14 amino acids. Germline CDR1 is LGHDT and CDR2 is YNNKEL (reference sequence). CDR3 sequence (DNA): TGTGCCAGCAGCCAGGATAAGGGTAGGGGGGGCTACACCTTC. It yields the protein CASSQDKGRGGYTF.

The chain joins TRBV19 to TRBJ2-1; the D gene is possibly TRBD2 (6 bases). Germline assignment: CDR1 LNHDA and CDR2 SQIVND (reference sequence). V lost 6 bases, J lost 4 bases, and 16 bases lay in between. This CDR3 has 15 amino acids. The CDR3 sequence: CASSRAGGYYNEQFF. CDR3 coding DNA: TGTGCCAGTAGCAGAGCGGGCGGATATTACAATGAGCAGTTCTTC. Using reference TRBV19 and TRBJ2-1 for the parts outside the CDR3, the full variable domain is DGGITQSPKYLFRKEGQNVTLSCEQNLNHDAMYWYRQDPGQGLRLIYYSQIVNDFQKGDIAEGYSVSREKKESFPLTVTSAQKNPTAFYLCASSRAGGYYNEQFFGPGTRLTVL.

Only a few counts were recorded for this clone. The chain recombines TRBV9 with TRBJ1-3; tentatively, D is TRBD1 (6 bases). This CDR3 has 12 residues. Germline V gives CDR1 SGDLS, CDR2 YYNGEE. V was trimmed by 6 bases and J by 4 bases, leaving 8 bases between them. Here the CDR3 reads CASNRVGNTIYF. In DNA, the CDR3 is TGTGCCAGCAACAGGGTGGGAAACACCATATATTTT.